Described below is a single TCR beta chain sequence and its context. It lacks a known antigen. Base qualities are not recorded, but no much larger clone differs from it by a single base. The CDR3 runs 12 amino acids, cysteine and phenylalanine included. Here the CDR3 DNA is all that survives: 36 bases in frame from base 1. V and J are truncated by 5 bases and 9 bases respectively, leaving an intervening sequence of 11 bases. The germline V gene supplies CDR1 MNHEY and CDR2 SVGAGI. The library was produced with the immunoSEQ multiplex PCR assay. TCRdb took this table from immuneACCESS and kept in-frame rearrangements with V and J called. Such tables lack part of the clones; where checked against another copy, unresolved V genes explain under half of the gap, and the rest is unexplained. For this sample there are approximately 75,000 clones; approximately 92% appear just once. The leading ten clones occupy around 0.37% of the sample.

This sample was included in a study of technical replicates of blood from a few donors (dated by TCRdb to about 2017). This chain is built from TRBV6-5 and TRBJ2-1; the best D guess is TRBD2, with 5 bases matching. Sequenced material: T cells isolated from PBMCs. The TCR was taken from a human donor in good health. The CDR3 protein is CASSDWESEQFF. The DNA is TGTGCCAGCAGTGACTGGGAGAGTGAGCAGTTCTTC.